The rows below give T cell receptor beta chains drawn from one sample of a study of T cell responses to AZD1222 COVID-19 vaccine. TCRdb's table, derived via immunoSEQ multiplex PCR, lists solely in-frame clones and lacks some. The sample lists some 84,000 clones, around 88% seen once, with under 14% in the top ten. Sequenced here: peripheral blood, sampled 28 days after the second AZD1222 dose. Receptor source: an adult who received the AZD1222 COVID-19 vaccine. Each CDR3 is given with its conserved first and last residue. D genes are given only for firm matches. Clone size is stated in some rows and not others, as once, few, many or a class when expanded.

j_call	d_call	clone_size	v_call	cdr3_aa	cdr3_nt
TRBJ2-1	TRBD2	few	TRBV10-3	CAISVGSLAVSYNEQFF	TGTGCCATCAGTGTGGGCAGTCTAGCGGTTTCCTACAATGAGCAGTTCTTC
TRBJ1-5	TRBD1	.	TRBV2	CASSSGQGGNQPQHF	TGTGCCAGCAGTTCCGGACAGGGAGGCAATCAGCCCCAGCATTTT
TRBJ2-1	TRBD2	.	TRBV7-2	CASSPTLSGGAYNEQFF	TGTGCCAGCAGCCCCACCCTTAGCGGGGGGGCCTACAATGAGCAGTTCTTC
TRBJ1-2	.	.	TRBV9	CASSVYSSTTHGYTF	TGTGCCAGCAGCGTATATAGCTCAACCACACATGGCTACACCTTC
TRBJ1-5	TRBD1	.	TRBV7-2	CASSFGQGNQPQHF	TGTGCCAGCAGCTTTGGACAGGGTAATCAGCCCCAGCATTTT
TRBJ2-7	.	.	TRBV28	CASSALDRDSGWEQYF	TGTGCCAGCAGTGCCCTCGACCGGGACTCGGGGTGGGAGCAGTACTTC
TRBJ2-7	.	.	TRBV7-9	CASSFSLGDEQYF	TGTGCCAGCAGCTTTTCCTTAGGGGACGAGCAGTACTTC
TRBJ1-2	.	.	TRBV7-2	CASSLSSGGRGGYTF	TGTGCCAGCAGCTTATCGTCGGGGGGGCGCGGAGGCTACACCTTC
TRBJ2-7	.	.	TRBV19	CASNGGPYEQYF	TGTGCCAGTAACGGGGGGCCCTACGAGCAGTACTTC
TRBJ1-5	.	once	TRBV6-5	CASSYGRGGGQPQHF	TGTGCCAGCAGTTACGGTCGGGGGGGTGGTCAGCCCCAGCATTTT
TRBJ2-7	TRBD1	.	TRBV19	CASSTDRGYEQYF	TGTGCCAGTAGTACGGACAGGGGCTACGAGCAGTACTTC
TRBJ1-2	TRBD1	.	TRBV19	CASSRQQGDYGYTF	TGTGCCAGTAGTCGCCAACAGGGGGACTATGGCTACACCTTC
TRBJ2-7	.	once	TRBV2	CASSEPNRPTYEQYF	TGTGCCAGCAGTGAACCTAACAGGCCGACCTACGAGCAGTACTTC
TRBJ1-2	.	.	TRBV24-1	CATSDFRGGGYTF	TGTGCCACCAGTGATTTCAGGGGAGGGGGCTACACCTTC
TRBJ2-1	TRBD2	.	TRBV7-3	CASSSSGGTYDEQFF	TGTGCCAGCAGCTCTAGCGGGGGGACATACGATGAGCAGTTCTTC
TRBJ2-7	.	.	TRBV30	CAWSGDQKAYEQYF	TGTGCCTGGAGTGGAGACCAAAAAGCTTACGAGCAGTACTTC
TRBJ2-7	TRBD2	.	TRBV18	CASSPPVGGTSYEQYF	TGTGCCAGCTCTCCCCCCGTGGGGGGGACGTCCTACGAGCAGTACTTT
TRBJ1-1	.	.	TRBV30	CAWATSNTEAFF	TGTGCCTGGGCGACAAGCAACACTGAAGCTTTCTTT
TRBJ2-1	.	.	TRBV24-1	CATSVDGDNEQFF	TGTGCCACCAGTGTTGATGGGGACAATGAGCAGTTCTTC
TRBJ2-5	.	.	TRBV4-3	CASSQWDRTPFQETQYF	TGCGCCAGCAGCCAATGGGATCGGACGCCTTTCCAAGAGACCCAGTACTTC
TRBJ1-5	TRBD1	.	TRBV9	CASSGSGQGNQPQHF	TGTGCCAGCAGCGGCTCGGGACAGGGCAATCAGCCCCAGCATTTT
TRBJ1-5	.	.	TRBV27	CASSLSRYSNQPQHF	TGTGCCAGCAGTTTATCCCGGTATAGCAATCAGCCCCAGCATTTT
TRBJ2-1	.	once	TRBV28	CASTAGPTYNEQFF	TGTGCCAGCACCGCCGGACCTACCTACAATGAGCAGTTCTTC
TRBJ1-1	.	few	TRBV19	CASSIGGIGYTEAFF	TGTGCCAGTAGTATCGGAGGGATAGGTTACACTGAAGCTTTCTTT
TRBJ1-3	TRBD1	.	TRBV19	CASSVDRNSGNTIYF	TGTGCCAGTAGCGTGGACAGGAACTCTGGAAACACCATATATTTT
TRBJ2-5	.	.	TRBV6-5	CASPAGSWQGTQYF	TGTGCCAGCCCCGCAGGCTCCTGGCAGGGGACCCAGTACTTC
TRBJ1-6	.	.	TRBV9	CATSSSYNSPLHF	TGTGCCACGTCGAGCTCCTATAATTCACCCCTCCACTTT
TRBJ2-1	TRBD1	few	TRBV29-1	CSVEEGNRGYEQFF	TGCAGCGTTGAAGAAGGGAACAGGGGGTATGAGCAGTTCTTC
TRBJ2-3	.	.	TRBV7-9	CASGFSDTQYF	TGTGCCAGCGGGTTTTCAGATACGCAGTATTTT
TRBJ2-7	.	.	TRBV27	CASRTPGSYEQYF	TGTGCCAGCAGAACCCCGGGGTCCTACGAGCAGTACTTC
TRBJ1-6	.	few	TRBV28	CASSFWEGPISINNSPLHF	TGTGCCAGCAGTTTTTGGGAGGGACCAATCTCAATTAATAATTCACCCCTCCACTTT
TRBJ1-1	TRBD1	.	TRBV29-1	CSVEGGTGYAEAFF	TGCAGCGTTGAAGGCGGGACAGGGTACGCTGAAGCTTTCTTT
TRBJ2-2	.	.	TRBV5-4	CASSPSSATGELFF	TGTGCCAGCAGCCCGTCATCTGCCACCGGGGAGCTGTTTTTT
TRBJ2-4	.	once	TRBV4-2	CASSQNGLANIQYF	TGTGCCAGCAGCCAAAACGGACTGGCCAACATTCAGTACTTC
TRBJ1-6	TRBD1	few	TRBV19	CASQGAYNSPLHF	TGTGCTTCTCAGGGGGCCTATAATTCACCCCTCCACTTT
TRBJ1-1	TRBD1	.	TRBV19	CASTGQLNTEAFF	TGTGCCAGCACGGGACAGTTGAACACTGAAGCTTTCTTT
TRBJ1-5	.	.	TRBV15	CATSSREGNQPQHF	TGTGCCACCAGCTCACGAGAGGGCAATCAGCCCCAGCATTTT
TRBJ1-1	TRBD1	.	TRBV7-8	CASSLLGTGWTEAFF	TGTGCCAGCAGCTTATTAGGGACAGGGTGGACTGAAGCTTTCTTT
TRBJ2-7	.	.	TRBV6-5	CASSGDKGYEQYF	TGTGCCAGCAGCGGGGACAAAGGTTACGAGCAGTACTTC
TRBJ2-7	.	.	TRBV10-3	CAISDPGTEQYF	TGTGCCATCAGTGATCCGGGGACCGAGCAGTACTTC
TRBJ1-2	.	.	TRBV18	CASSPPGGYGYTF	TGTGCCAGCTCACCACCGGGGGGCTATGGCTACACCTTC
TRBJ1-4	TRBD1	.	TRBV7-9	CASSSTGDEKLFF	TGTGCCAGCAGCTCGACAGGGGATGAAAAACTGTTTTTT
TRBJ1-1	.	.	TRBV27	CASSTIRDGQNTEAFF	TGTGCCAGCAGCACGATTCGGGACGGCCAAAACACTGAAGCTTTCTTT
TRBJ1-1	.	.	TRBV20-1	CSASLAGRWDTEAFF	TGCAGTGCTAGTCTTGCAGGGCGATGGGACACTGAAGCTTTCTTT
TRBJ2-7	.	.	TRBV4-2	CASSQARDYEQYF	TGTGCCAGCAGCCAAGCCAGGGACTACGAGCAGTACTTC
TRBJ2-2	.	.	TRBV5-1	CASSLGVGATGELFF	TGCGCCAGCAGCTTGGGCGTTGGAGCGACCGGGGAGCTGTTTTTT
TRBJ1-4	.	.	TRBV7-2	CASSRRGPGTNEKLFF	TGTGCCAGCAGCAGAAGAGGGCCGGGGACAAATGAAAAACTGTTTTTT
TRBJ2-3	.	.	TRBV27	CASSVYRGPQYF	TGTGCCAGCAGTGTGTACAGAGGCCCGCAGTATTTT
TRBJ2-2	.	.	TRBV5-6	CASSPPWGRDTGELFF	TGTGCCAGCAGCCCGCCCTGGGGGCGGGACACCGGGGAGCTGTTTTTT
TRBJ1-3	.	.	TRBV18	CASSPAGLRGTGNTIYF	TGTGCCAGCTCACCAGCCGGACTCAGGGGTACTGGAAACACCATATATTTT
TRBJ1-2	TRBD1	.	TRBV7-3	CASSPQTGSDYGYTF	TGTGCCAGCAGCCCTCAGACAGGGAGTGACTATGGCTACACCTTC
TRBJ2-1	TRBD2	once	TRBV9	CASSLGLAVYNEQFF	TGTGCCAGCAGCCTAGGACTAGCGGTCTACAATGAGCAGTTCTTC
TRBJ1-1	TRBD1	.	TRBV3-1/TRBV3-2	CASSPGGTGLDTEAFF	TGTGCCAGCAGTCCCGGTGGGACAGGGTTGGACACTGAAGCTTTCTTT
TRBJ2-1	.	.	TRBV4-3	CASSATDGTVYNEQFF	TGCGCCAGCAGCGCTACCGACGGGACGGTTTACAATGAGCAGTTCTTC
TRBJ2-7	TRBD1	.	TRBV7-2	CASSLAGTGTPYEQYF	TGTGCCAGCAGCTTGGCCGGGACAGGGACGCCATACGAGCAGTACTTC
TRBJ1-1	TRBD1	.	TRBV6-2/TRBV6-3	CASSPGQGASEAFF	TGTGCCAGCAGCCCGGGACAGGGGGCTTCTGAAGCTTTCTTT
TRBJ1-1	TRBD1	few	TRBV10-3	CAISVDRGWTEAFF	TGTGCCATCAGTGTAGACAGGGGTTGGACTGAAGCTTTCTTT
TRBJ1-5	TRBD1	.	TRBV7-2	CASSFQQGAYQPQHF	TGTGCCAGCAGCTTCCAACAGGGGGCCTATCAGCCCCAGCATTTT
TRBJ2-5	.	.	TRBV7-9	CASSHLEGLQETQYF	TGTGCCAGCAGCCACCTCGAGGGGCTCCAAGAGACCCAGTACTTC